The 12 T cell receptor beta chains below come from one sample, sequenced in a study of cytomegalovirus exposure and HLA in healthy donors. With 60 Vbeta and 13 Jbeta primers, the PCR was carried out. TCRdb's copy holds only in-frame clones and misses some; the assay was immunoSEQ multiplex PCR. The sample lists about 260,000 clones, about four fifths occurring once. Material for sequencing was PBMCs. These receptors were taken from a woman in her thirties or forties in good health and CMV-seropositive.

The V call is TRBV28, the J call TRBJ1-1; 7 bases line up with TRBD1. This CDR3 comprises 14 residues. Germline assignment: CDR1 MDHEN and CDR2 SYDVKM. With V trimmed by 5 bases and J by 5 bases, 8 bases remained unmatched. CDR3 protein: CASSQQQGWTEAFF. Written as DNA, the CDR3 is TGTGCCAGCAGTCAACAACAGGGGTGGACTGAAGCTTTCTTT.

Here the CDR3 DNA reads TGTGCCAGCAGTGAAGGGGGCAGCGACTACAATGAGCAGTTCTTC. Its protein product is CASSEGGSDYNEQFF. The rearrangement joins TRBV6-1 to TRBJ2-1, with a tentative D call TRBD1 (5 bases). Germline assignment: CDR1 MNHNS and CDR2 SASEGT. There are 15 residues in the CDR3. V lost 1 base and J 3 bases, leaving 10 bases between the germline ends.

The chain is built from TRBV19 and TRBJ1-5; D unresolved. Germline CDR1 is LNHDA and CDR2 is SQIVND (reference sequence). V lost 4 bases and J lost 5, with 9 bases in between. The CDR3 totals 13 residues. CDR3 amino acids: CASSRQVDQPQHF. The CDR3 coding sequence is TGTGCCAGTAGTAGGCAGGTAGATCAGCCCCAGCATTTT.

V usage is TRBV10-1 and J usage is TRBJ1-1; D gene ambiguous. This CDR3 is built from 18 residues. V was trimmed by 2 bases and J by 0 bases, leaving 19 bases between them. Per germline, CDR1 WNHNN and CDR2 SYGVQD (reference sequence). CDR3 protein: CASSEQEAYPCMNTEAFF. CDR3 sequence (DNA): TGCGCCAGCAGTGAGCAGGAGGCGTACCCTTGCATGAACACTGAAGCTTTCTTT.

The rearrangement uses TRBV27 and TRBJ2-5; TRBD1 matches 8 bases. The CDR3 runs 13 residues. Germline trimming cut 2 bases from V and 10 bases from J; bases unmatched to any gene: 6. Germline CDR1 reads MNHEY; CDR2 reads SMNVEV (reference sequence). CDR3 in amino acids: CASSLGTGGIQYF. CDR3 nucleotide sequence: TGTGCCAGCAGTTTAGGCACAGGGGGTATCCAGTACTTC.

The chain carries TRBV4-1 and TRBJ2-7; 8 bases fit TRBD2. The CDR3 is made up of 14 amino acids. CDR1 and CDR2 from the germline V gene are MGHRA and YSYEKL. Trimming cost V 1 base and J 7 bases; bases outside gene matches: 6. CDR3 in amino acids: CASSQGPPGGEQYF. In DNA form, the CDR3 reads TGCGCCAGCAGCCAAGGTCCCCCGGGGGGGGAGCAGTACTTC.

This clone was recorded only once. The chain joins TRBV9 to TRBJ2-6; D not resolved. This CDR3 spans 16 amino acids. V was shortened by 3 bases and J by 0 bases, with 10 bases between the two germline ends. Germline CDR1 reads SGDLS; CDR2 reads YYNGEE. The DNA for the CDR3 is TGTGCCAGCAGCGGAATAACAAGCTCTGGGGCCAACGTCCTGACTTTC. Translated, it gives CASSGITSSGANVLTF.

The rearrangement uses TRBV25-1 and TRBJ1-3; D is uncertain. V was cut by 4 bases and J by 0 bases, with 4 bases left in between. This CDR3 comprises 13 residues. Germline CDR1 and CDR2: MGHDK and SYGVNS. CDR3 loop: CASSVYSGNTIYF. In DNA, the CDR3 is TGTGCCAGCAGTGTTTACTCTGGAAACACCATATATTTT. Full variable domain (remainder filled in from reference TRBV25-1 and TRBJ1-3): EADIYQTPRYLVIGTGKKITLECSQTMGHDKMYWYQQDPGMELHLIHYSYGVNSTEKGDLSSESTVSRIRTEHFPLTLESARPSHTSQYLCASSVYSGNTIYFGEGSWLTVV.

This chain links TRBV28 with TRBJ2-7; TRBD2 agrees at 7 bases. V lost 5 bases and J lost 7; bases outside the gene matches: 11. This CDR3 has 14 amino acids. Per germline, CDR1 MDHEN and CDR2 SYDVKM. CDR3 sequence reads: CASSKIVSSGEQYF. Here the CDR3 DNA reads TGTGCCAGCAGTAAAATTGTTTCTAGCGGAGAGCAGTACTTC.

The chain uses TRBV6-5 and TRBJ2-1, with D tentatively TRBD1 (7 bases). The CDR3 consists of 13 residues. Per germline, CDR1 MNHEY and CDR2 SVGAGI. Trimming cost V 7 bases and J 6 bases, with 13 bases left between them. The CDR3, as DNA: TGTGCCAGCACCAAGCAGGGGGGCAATGAGCAGTTCTTC. This codes for CASTKQGGNEQFF.

This clone was counted a single time. The junction departs from germline at one end; a sequencing error may be responsible. This sequence joins TRBV12-5 and TRBJ1-1, with 8 positions matching TRBD1. Per the germline V gene, CDR1 is LGHNT and CDR2 is FRNRAP. CDR3 size: 12 residues. The CDR3 is CASGLGGTGFNF. The DNA for the CDR3 is TGTGCTAGTGGTTTGGGCGGGACAGGATTCAACTTT.

The rearrangement links TRBV19 to TRBJ1-2, with 8 bases lining up with TRBD1. Germline-derived CDR1 and CDR2 are LNHDA and SQIVND (reference sequence). V lost 10 bases to trimming and J lost 7 bases; unmatched junction nucleotides: 5. The CDR3 spans 11 residues. Here the CDR3 reads CATRTGPGYTF. The CDR3 nucleotides are TGTGCCACTAGGACAGGGCCTGGCTACACCTTC.